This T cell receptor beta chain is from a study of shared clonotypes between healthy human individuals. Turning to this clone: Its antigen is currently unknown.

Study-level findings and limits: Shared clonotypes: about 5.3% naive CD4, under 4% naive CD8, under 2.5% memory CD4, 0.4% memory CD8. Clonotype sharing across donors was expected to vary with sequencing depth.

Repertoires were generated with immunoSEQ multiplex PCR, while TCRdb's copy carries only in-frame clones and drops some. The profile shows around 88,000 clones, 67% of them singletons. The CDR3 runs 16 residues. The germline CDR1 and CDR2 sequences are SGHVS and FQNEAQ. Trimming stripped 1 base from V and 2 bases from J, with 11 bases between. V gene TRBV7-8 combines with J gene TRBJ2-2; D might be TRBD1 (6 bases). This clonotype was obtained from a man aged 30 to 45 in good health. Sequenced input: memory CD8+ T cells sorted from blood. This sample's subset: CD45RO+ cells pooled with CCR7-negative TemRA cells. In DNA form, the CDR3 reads TGTGCCAGCAGCTTAGTAGGACAGAGCAACACCGGGGAGCTGTTTTTT. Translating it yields CASSLVGQSNTGELFF.